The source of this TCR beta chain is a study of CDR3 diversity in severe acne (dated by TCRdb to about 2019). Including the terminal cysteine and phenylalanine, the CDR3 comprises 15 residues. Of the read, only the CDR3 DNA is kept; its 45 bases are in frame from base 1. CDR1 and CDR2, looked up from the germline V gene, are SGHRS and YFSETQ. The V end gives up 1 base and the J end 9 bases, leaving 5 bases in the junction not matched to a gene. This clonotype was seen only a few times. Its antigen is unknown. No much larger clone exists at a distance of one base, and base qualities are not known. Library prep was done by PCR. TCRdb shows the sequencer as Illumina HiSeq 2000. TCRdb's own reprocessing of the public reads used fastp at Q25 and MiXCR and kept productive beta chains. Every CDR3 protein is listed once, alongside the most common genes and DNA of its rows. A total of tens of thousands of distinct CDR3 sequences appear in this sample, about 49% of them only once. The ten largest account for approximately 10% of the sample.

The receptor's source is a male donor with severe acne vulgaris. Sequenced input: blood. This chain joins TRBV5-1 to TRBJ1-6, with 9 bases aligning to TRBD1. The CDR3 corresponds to CASSLTGQGTSPLHF. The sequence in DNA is TGCGCCAGCAGCTTGACTGGACAGGGGACTTCACCCCTCCACTTT.